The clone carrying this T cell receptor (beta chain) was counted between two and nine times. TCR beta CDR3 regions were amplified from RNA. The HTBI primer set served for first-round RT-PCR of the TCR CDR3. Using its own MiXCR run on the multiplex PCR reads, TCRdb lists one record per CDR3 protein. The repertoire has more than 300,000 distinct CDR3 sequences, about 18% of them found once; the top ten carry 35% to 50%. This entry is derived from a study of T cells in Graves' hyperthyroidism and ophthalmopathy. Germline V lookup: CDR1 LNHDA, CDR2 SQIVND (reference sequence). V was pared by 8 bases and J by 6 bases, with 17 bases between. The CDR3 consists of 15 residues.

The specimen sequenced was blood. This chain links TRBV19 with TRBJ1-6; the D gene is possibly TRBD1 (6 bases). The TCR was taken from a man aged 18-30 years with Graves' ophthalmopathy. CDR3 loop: CASCRDKQGNSPLHF. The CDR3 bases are TGTGCCAGTTGCCGGGACAAACAGGGTAATTCACCCCTCCACTTT.